The T cell receptor beta chain described here comes from a study of blood T cell repertoires in COVID-19. About the research overall: COVID-19 samples, acute and convalescent, were from the United States, Italy and Spain. From T cells, B-cell-depleted T cells, or PBMCs came the material, which was cDNA or gDNA.

In the authors' workflow: The assay estimated nucleated cells by amplifying reference gene primers. Data came from immunoSEQ multiplex PCR; TCRdb stores just in-frame clones and leaves some out. Clonal size and the V and J genes are those of that table, whereas D and trimming came from the DNA. The table includes some 6,300 clones, around nine tenths detected once. The germline V gene has CDR1 SGHDT and CDR2 YYEEEE. This CDR3 has 12 residues. V shed 1 base and J shed 6 bases, with 6 bases lying between them. Source material: peripheral blood. The chain has TRBV5-6 and TRBJ2-3; D unresolved. The origin of this receptor is a human donor in a cohort sampled during active COVID-19. CDR3 sequence (DNA): TGTGCCAGCAGCTTGATGCAGGATACGCAGTATTTT. The encoded protein is CASSLMQDTQYF.